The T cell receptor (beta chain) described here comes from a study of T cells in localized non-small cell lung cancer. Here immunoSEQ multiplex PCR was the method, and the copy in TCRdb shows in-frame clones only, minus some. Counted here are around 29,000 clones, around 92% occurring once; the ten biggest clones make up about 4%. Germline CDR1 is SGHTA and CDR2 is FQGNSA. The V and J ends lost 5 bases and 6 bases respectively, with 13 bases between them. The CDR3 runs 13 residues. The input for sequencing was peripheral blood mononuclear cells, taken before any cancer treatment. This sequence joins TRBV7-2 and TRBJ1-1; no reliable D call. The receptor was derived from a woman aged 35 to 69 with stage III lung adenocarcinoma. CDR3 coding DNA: TGTGCCAGCAGCCCACGGCGGGTATCTGAAGCTTTCTTT. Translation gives CASSPRRVSEAFF.